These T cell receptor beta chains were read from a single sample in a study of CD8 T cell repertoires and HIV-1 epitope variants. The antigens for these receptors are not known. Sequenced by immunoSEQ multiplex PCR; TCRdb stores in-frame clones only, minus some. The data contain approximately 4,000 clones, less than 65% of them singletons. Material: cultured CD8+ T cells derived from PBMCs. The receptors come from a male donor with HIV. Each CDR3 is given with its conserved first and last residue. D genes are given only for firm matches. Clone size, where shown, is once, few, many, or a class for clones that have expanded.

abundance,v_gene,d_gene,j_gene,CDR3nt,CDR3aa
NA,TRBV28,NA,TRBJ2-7,TGTGCCAGCAGTTTAGTCCATGGCGGCGAGCAGTACTTC,CASSLVHGGEQYF
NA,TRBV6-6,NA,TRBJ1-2,TGTGCCAGCAGTTACCCAGGAGACTATGGCTACACCTTC,CASSYPGDYGYTF
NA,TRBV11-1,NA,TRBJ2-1,TGTGCCAGCAGCTTAGGGGAAGGGTCCCCCTCCTACAATGAGCAGTTCTTC,CASSLGEGSPSYNEQFF
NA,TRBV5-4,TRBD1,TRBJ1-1,TGTGCCAGCAGCTTACAGGGGGGAGCTGAAGCTTTCTTT,CASSLQGGAEAFF
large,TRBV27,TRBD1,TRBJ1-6,TGTGCCAGCAGTTCCGGGACAGCCCTCCACTTT,CASSSGTALHF
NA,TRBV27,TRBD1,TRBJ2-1,TGTGCCAGCAGTTCGTCGACAGGGGCATATGAGCAGTTCTTC,CASSSSTGAYEQFF
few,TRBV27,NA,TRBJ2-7,TGTGCCAGCAGTTCCGGACAGCTTTTATACGAGCAGTACTTC,CASSSGQLLYEQYF
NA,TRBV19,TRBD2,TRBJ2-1,TGTGCCAGTAGTGAGGCGGGAGGATCCTACAATGAGCAGTTCTTC,CASSEAGGSYNEQFF
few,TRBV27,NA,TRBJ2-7,TGTGCCAGCAGTTTAGGGGGTAGCGAGCAGTACTTC,CASSLGGSEQYF
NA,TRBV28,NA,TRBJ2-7,TGTGCCAGCAGTTCCCTCGGGACCGAACCCTACGAGCAGTACTTC,CASSSLGTEPYEQYF
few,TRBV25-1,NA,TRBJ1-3,TGTGCCAGCAGTGTTGGAAACACCATATATTTT,CASSVGNTIYF
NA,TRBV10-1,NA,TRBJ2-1,TGCGCCAGCAGCGACCCTCTTAGGACGGATGAGCAGTTCTTC,CASSDPLRTDEQFF
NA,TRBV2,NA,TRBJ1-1,TGTGCCAGCAACCCGAACACTGAAGCTTTCTTT,CASNPNTEAFF
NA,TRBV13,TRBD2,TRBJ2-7,TGTGCCAGCAGTTCTAGCGGGTCCTCCTACGAGCAGTACTTC,CASSSSGSSYEQYF
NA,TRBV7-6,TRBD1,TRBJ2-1,TGTGCCAGCAGTCCGGACAGGGGGTTCTACAATGAGCAGTTCTTC,CASSPDRGFYNEQFF
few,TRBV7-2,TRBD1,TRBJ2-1,TGTGCCAGCAGCTTAGTAGGGGGCGCCTACAATGAGCAGTTCTTC,CASSLVGGAYNEQFF
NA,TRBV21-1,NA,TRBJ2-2,TGTGCCAGCAGCAAAGATGGGACTAGCGGGAGAGGTTGGGGCGGGGAGCTGTTTTTT,CASSKDGTSGRGWGGELFF
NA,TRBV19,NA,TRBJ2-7,TGTGCCAGTAGTACGAGAGACAGGACCACCCCCTACGAGCAGTACTTC,CASSTRDRTTPYEQYF
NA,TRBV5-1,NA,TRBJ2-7,TGCGCCAGCAGCCCCGTGGGGAGCGAGCAGTACTTC,CASSPVGSEQYF
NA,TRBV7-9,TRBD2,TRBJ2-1,TGTGCCAGCAGCTTTCTAGCGGGGTTAGTCGGTGAGCAGTTCTTC,CASSFLAGLVGEQFF
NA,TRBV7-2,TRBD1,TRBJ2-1,TGTGCCAGCAGCGTAACGGGACAGGGGGGGCACAATGAGCAGTTCTTC,CASSVTGQGGHNEQFF
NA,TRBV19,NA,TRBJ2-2,TGTGCCAGTAGTAACTGGATTCAGACTACGAACACCGGGGAGCTGTTTTTT,CASSNWIQTTNTGELFF
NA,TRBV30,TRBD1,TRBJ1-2,TGTGCCTGGACCGCCCCCACAGGGGGCTTGGTTGGCTACACCTTC,CAWTAPTGGLVGYTF
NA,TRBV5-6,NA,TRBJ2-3,TGTGCCAGCAGCCGCGCAGTGAGCACAGATACGCAGTATTTT,CASSRAVSTDTQYF
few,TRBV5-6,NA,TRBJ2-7,TGTGCCAGCAGCTTGTTGGGAAACTACGAGCAGTACTTC,CASSLLGNYEQYF
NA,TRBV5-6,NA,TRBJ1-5,TGTGCCAGCAGTTCTATAAATCAGCCCCAGCATTTT,CASSSINQPQHF
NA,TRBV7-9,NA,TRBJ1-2,TGTGCCAGCAGCTCACAGGCTCCGGACACCTTC,CASSSQAPDTF
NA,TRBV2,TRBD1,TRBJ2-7,TGTGCCAGCAACCGGGACAGCTACGAGCAGTACTTC,CASNRDSYEQYF
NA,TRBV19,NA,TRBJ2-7,TGTGCCAGTAGTCCGGGGCTCGGGGGTGGACAGAACTACGAGCAGTACTTC,CASSPGLGGGQNYEQYF
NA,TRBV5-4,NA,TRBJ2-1,TGTGCCAGCAGCTTGGACGGTTTTGGCAATGAGCAGTTCTTC,CASSLDGFGNEQFF
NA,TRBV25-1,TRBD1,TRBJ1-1,TGTGCTACAGGGGCGGGTGGCACTGAAGCTTTCTTT,CATGAGGTEAFF
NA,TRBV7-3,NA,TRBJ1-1,TGTGCCAGCAGCTCAGGCCGGGGGTCTGAAGCTTTCTTT,CASSSGRGSEAFF
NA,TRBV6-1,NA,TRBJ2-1,TGTGCCAGCAGCCAGGCGAGCTACAATGAGCAGTTCTTC,CASSQASYNEQFF
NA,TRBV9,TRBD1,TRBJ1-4,TGTGCCAGCAGCGCGACCGGGACAGGGAATGAAAAACTGTTTTTT,CASSATGTGNEKLFF
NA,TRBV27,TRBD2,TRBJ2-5,TGTGCCAGCAGTTTAGGCCTAGCGGGGTCCCGAATAAACCAAGAGACCCAGTACTTC,CASSLGLAGSRINQETQYF
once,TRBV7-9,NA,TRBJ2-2,TGTGCCAGCACTGGGGTCACCGGGGAGCTGTTTTTT,CASTGVTGELFF
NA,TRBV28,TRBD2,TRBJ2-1,TGTGCCAGCAGTCACCCAGCGGGAGCCGGCTACAATGAGCAGTTCTTC,CASSHPAGAGYNEQFF
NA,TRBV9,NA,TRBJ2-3,TGTGCCAGCAGCGTAGAGGACGGCAGCACAGATACGCAGTATTTT,CASSVEDGSTDTQYF
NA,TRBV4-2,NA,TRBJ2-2,TGTGCCAGCAGCCAAGGGGGCGGGGAGCTGTTTTTT,CASSQGGGELFF
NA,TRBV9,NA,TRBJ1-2,TGTGCCAGCAGCCAGGACAGTAACTATGGCTACACCTTC,CASSQDSNYGYTF
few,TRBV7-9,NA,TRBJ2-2,TGTGCCAGCAGCTTGAAGAGTTCTGGGGAGCTGTTTTTT,CASSLKSSGELFF
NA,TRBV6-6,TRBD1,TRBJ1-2,TGTGCCAGCAGCCCTCAAGGGGGCGCGGATGGCTACACCTTC,CASSPQGGADGYTF